The entry that follows covers one TCR beta chain sequence. Its antigen is not known. With 4 bases removed from V and 4 bases from J, the gap between germline ends came to 13 bases. The CDR3 loop spans 14 amino acids. CDR1 MNHEY and CDR2 SVGAGI come from the germline V gene. The data stem from a study of cytomegalovirus exposure and HLA in healthy donors. Findings and limits, study-wide: The authors confirmed in vitro that a few CMV-associated chains were specific for CMV antigens. A link between a missense DCLRE1C variant and TCR beta V- and J-gene trimming emerged from a later analysis. Altogether, 160 or so TCR beta chains were recorded as cytomegalovirus-associated.

PCR was performed using 60 Vbeta and 13 Jbeta primers. Original analysis: An analysis performed later counted 60 million to 90 million unique TCR beta chains (approximately 10 million of them shared). Data came from immunoSEQ multiplex PCR; TCRdb stores just in-frame clones and leaves some out. V, J and clone size are taken as reported in that table, and D and trimming were inferred from the DNA itself. The table has some 130,000 clones, around 73% seen once. The chain is built from TRBV6-5 and TRBJ1-2; D unresolved. The source of this sequence is a woman between 35 and 50 years old in good health and CMV-seronegative. The sequenced sample consisted of PBMCs. The CDR3 DNA follows: TGTGCCAGCAGTTTTGGGGATGCGGGCTATGGCTACACCTTC. The encoded protein is CASSFGDAGYGYTF.